This is a list of T cell receptor beta chains from one sample in a study of blood T cell repertoires in COVID-19. Only in-frame clones appear in the TCRdb table, and some are missing; sequencing was by immunoSEQ multiplex PCR. Of about 400,000 clones in the sample, around 87% were seen once. Sequencing was done on a sample of PBMCs or T cells enriched from blood (not recorded which). These receptor sequences come from a man aged 40-49 years in a cohort exposed to, infected with or recovered from COVID-19 (not recorded which). CDR3s include the opening cysteine and the closing phenylalanine or tryptophan. A D gene is named only where the DNA matches it firmly. Clone size is given for some rows only: seen once, a few or many times, or a class if the clone is expanded.

d_call: TRBD1
j_call: TRBJ2-1
clone_size: .
cdr3_length: 14
v_call: TRBV19
cdr3_aa: CASRDRANYNEQFF
cdr3_nt: TGTGCCAGCAGGGACAGGGCAAACTACAATGAGCAGTTCTTC

d_call: TRBD1
j_call: TRBJ2-3
clone_size: .
cdr3_length: 14
v_call: TRBV7-2
cdr3_aa: CASRKDRVTDTQYF
cdr3_nt: TGTGCCAGCAGAAAGGACAGGGTGACAGATACGCAGTATTTT

d_call: TRBD1
j_call: TRBJ2-7
clone_size: .
cdr3_length: 14
v_call: TRBV6-1
cdr3_aa: CASSEGDSNYEQYF
cdr3_nt: TGTGCCAGCAGTGAAGGGGACAGTAACTACGAGCAGTACTTC

d_call: .
j_call: TRBJ2-3
clone_size: .
cdr3_length: 15
v_call: TRBV5-6
cdr3_aa: CASSLETVNTDTQYF
cdr3_nt: TGTGCCAGCAGCTTGGAGACAGTGAACACAGATACGCAGTATTTT

d_call: .
j_call: TRBJ1-1
clone_size: .
cdr3_length: 12
v_call: TRBV24-1
cdr3_aa: CATSDFRREAFF
cdr3_nt: TGTGCCACCAGTGATTTCAGGAGGGAAGCTTTCTTT

d_call: TRBD2
j_call: TRBJ2-1
clone_size: .
cdr3_length: 16
v_call: TRBV24-1
cdr3_aa: CATSSTGTSGSDEQFF
cdr3_nt: TGTGCCACCAGTTCAACCGGGACTAGCGGGAGCGATGAGCAGTTCTTC

d_call: TRBD2
j_call: TRBJ2-5
clone_size: few
cdr3_length: 16
v_call: TRBV5-6
cdr3_aa: CASSQRRLAGRETQYF
cdr3_nt: TGTGCCAGCAGCCAAAGGCGGCTAGCGGGAAGGGAGACCCAGTACTTC

d_call: TRBD2
j_call: TRBJ2-1
clone_size: .
cdr3_length: 17
v_call: TRBV11-2
cdr3_aa: CASSLGLAGGLRNEQFF
cdr3_nt: TGTGCCAGCAGCCTGGGACTAGCGGGAGGGCTACGGAATGAGCAGTTCTTC

d_call: .
j_call: TRBJ2-3
clone_size: .
cdr3_length: 14
v_call: TRBV15
cdr3_aa: CATSRTSSTDTQYF
cdr3_nt: TGTGCCACCAGCAGGACATCTAGCACAGATACGCAGTATTTT

d_call: .
j_call: TRBJ1-4
clone_size: .
cdr3_length: 12
v_call: TRBV19
cdr3_aa: CASSISTEKLFF
cdr3_nt: TGTGCCAGTAGTATAAGCACGGAAAAACTGTTTTTT

d_call: TRBD1
j_call: TRBJ2-2
clone_size: .
cdr3_length: 14
v_call: TRBV30
cdr3_aa: CACRPGQGTGELFF
cdr3_nt: TGTGCCTGCAGACCGGGACAGGGCACCGGGGAGCTGTTTTTT

d_call: .
j_call: TRBJ2-7
clone_size: .
cdr3_length: 12
v_call: TRBV3-1/TRBV3-2
cdr3_aa: CASSQDLNSLDF
cdr3_nt: TGTGCCAGCAGCCAAGATCTTAACTCCTTGGACTTC

d_call: .
j_call: TRBJ2-3
clone_size: .
cdr3_length: 14
v_call: TRBV21-1
cdr3_aa: CASSIDRGTDTQYF
cdr3_nt: TGTGCCAGCAGCATTGACAGGGGGACAGATACGCAGTATTTT

d_call: TRBD1
j_call: TRBJ2-1
clone_size: once
cdr3_length: 15
v_call: TRBV24-1
cdr3_aa: CATSDFGTGNHEQFF
cdr3_nt: TGTGCCACCAGTGACTTCGGGACAGGGAACCATGAGCAGTTCTTC

d_call: TRBD2
j_call: TRBJ2-7
clone_size: .
cdr3_length: 14
v_call: TRBV6-6
cdr3_aa: CASSLGLADYEQYF
cdr3_nt: TGTGCCAGCAGTTTGGGACTAGCGGACTACGAGCAGTACTTC

d_call: TRBD1
j_call: TRBJ1-1
clone_size: .
cdr3_length: 14
v_call: TRBV7-9
cdr3_aa: CASTRGQMNTEAFF
cdr3_nt: TGTGCCAGCACTAGGGGACAGATGAACACTGAAGCTTTCTTT

d_call: .
j_call: TRBJ2-7
clone_size: .
cdr3_length: 14
v_call: TRBV5-4
cdr3_aa: CASSPDSSSYEQYF
cdr3_nt: TGTGCCAGCAGCCCGGACAGTAGCTCCTACGAGCAGTACTTC

d_call: TRBD2
j_call: TRBJ2-3
clone_size: .
cdr3_length: 16
v_call: TRBV7-9
cdr3_aa: CASSLGTSYSTDTQYF
cdr3_nt: TGTGCCAGCAGCTTAGGGACTAGCTACAGCACAGATACGCAGTATTTT

d_call: TRBD1
j_call: TRBJ2-1
clone_size: .
cdr3_length: 14
v_call: TRBV5-1
cdr3_aa: CASHRGTEYNEQFF
cdr3_nt: TGCGCCAGCCATCGAGGGACAGAGTACAATGAGCAGTTCTTC

d_call: TRBD1
j_call: TRBJ1-1
clone_size: .
cdr3_length: 16
v_call: TRBV6-5
cdr3_aa: CASSYSGTGPDTEAFF
cdr3_nt: TGTGCCAGCAGTTACTCGGGGACAGGGCCGGATACTGAAGCTTTCTTT

d_call: TRBD1
j_call: TRBJ1-2
clone_size: .
cdr3_length: 16
v_call: TRBV4-1
cdr3_aa: CASSQVRETGGYGYTF
cdr3_nt: TGCGCCAGCAGCCAAGTGAGAGAGACAGGGGGCTATGGCTACACCTTC

d_call: .
j_call: TRBJ1-1
clone_size: .
cdr3_length: 14
v_call: TRBV27
cdr3_aa: CASFPPELNTEAFF
cdr3_nt: TGTGCCAGCTTCCCCCCTGAGCTTAACACTGAAGCTTTCTTT

d_call: TRBD1
j_call: TRBJ1-4
clone_size: .
cdr3_length: 15
v_call: TRBV28
cdr3_aa: CASSLRQGLNEKLFF
cdr3_nt: TGTGCCAGCAGTTTACGACAGGGTTTAAATGAAAAACTGTTTTTT

d_call: TRBD1
j_call: TRBJ1-5
clone_size: .
cdr3_length: 17
v_call: TRBV3-1/TRBV3-2
cdr3_aa: CASSQGQGNSFNQPQHF
cdr3_nt: TGTGCCAGCAGCCAAGGACAGGGGAATTCCTTCAATCAGCCCCAGCATTTT

d_call: TRBD1
j_call: TRBJ1-4
clone_size: .
cdr3_length: 14
v_call: TRBV5-4
cdr3_aa: CASSQDRRNEKLFF
cdr3_nt: TGTGCCAGCAGCCAGGACAGGAGAAATGAAAAACTGTTTTTT

d_call: .
j_call: TRBJ1-2
clone_size: .
cdr3_length: 13
v_call: TRBV28
cdr3_aa: CASSLNRNYGYTF
cdr3_nt: TGTGCCAGCAGTTTAAATCGTAACTATGGCTACACCTTC

d_call: .
j_call: TRBJ1-6
clone_size: .
cdr3_length: 13
v_call: TRBV14
cdr3_aa: CASSQDVTAPLHF
cdr3_nt: TGTGCCAGCAGCCAAGATGTCACGGCACCCCTCCACTTT

d_call: .
j_call: TRBJ1-3
clone_size: .
cdr3_length: 14
v_call: TRBV30
cdr3_aa: CAWSSGYSGNTIYF
cdr3_nt: TGTGCCTGGAGTTCAGGTTACTCTGGAAACACCATATATTTT

d_call: .
j_call: TRBJ2-1
clone_size: .
cdr3_length: 13
v_call: TRBV11-2
cdr3_aa: CASSLVVQGPQFF
cdr3_nt: TGTGCCAGCAGCTTAGTGGTACAGGGACCACAGTTCTTC

d_call: .
j_call: TRBJ2-7
clone_size: .
cdr3_length: 18
v_call: TRBV23-1
cdr3_aa: CASSQSRIRDRNSYEQYF
cdr3_nt: TGCGCCAGCAGTCAATCGCGTATAAGAGACAGAAACTCCTACGAGCAGTACTTC

d_call: TRBD1
j_call: TRBJ2-4
clone_size: .
cdr3_length: 15
v_call: TRBV5-1
cdr3_aa: CASSSSRTGGNIQYF
cdr3_nt: TGCGCCAGCAGCTCAAGTCGGACAGGCGGCAACATTCAGTACTTC

d_call: TRBD2
j_call: TRBJ2-3
clone_size: .
cdr3_length: 14
v_call: TRBV27
cdr3_aa: CASKAGLEGDTQYF
cdr3_nt: TGTGCCAGCAAAGCGGGACTAGAGGGAGATACGCAGTATTTT

d_call: .
j_call: TRBJ2-7
clone_size: few
cdr3_length: 11
v_call: TRBV7-9
cdr3_aa: CASTSIFEQYF
cdr3_nt: TGTGCCAGCACCAGTATTTTCGAGCAGTACTTC

d_call: .
j_call: TRBJ2-7
clone_size: once
cdr3_length: 13
v_call: TRBV11-1
cdr3_aa: CASSLNRNYEQYF
cdr3_nt: TGTGCCAGCAGCTTAAACAGGAACTACGAGCAGTACTTC

d_call: TRBD2
j_call: TRBJ2-1
clone_size: .
cdr3_length: 19
v_call: TRBV7-3
cdr3_aa: CASSRSDTTSGRANNEQFF
cdr3_nt: TGTGCCAGCAGCCGCTCTGATACGACTAGCGGGAGGGCCAACAATGAGCAGTTCTTC

d_call: .
j_call: TRBJ2-7
clone_size: once
cdr3_length: 15
v_call: TRBV29-1
cdr3_aa: CSVEWPGSPTHEQYF
cdr3_nt: TGCAGCGTTGAATGGCCGGGTTCCCCTACCCACGAGCAGTACTTC

d_call: .
j_call: TRBJ1-5
clone_size: .
cdr3_length: 15
v_call: TRBV7-2
cdr3_aa: CASSIDRFSNQPQHF
cdr3_nt: TGTGCCAGCAGCATAGACAGGTTTAGCAATCAGCCCCAGCATTTT

d_call: TRBD1
j_call: TRBJ2-2
clone_size: few
cdr3_length: 13
v_call: TRBV29-1
cdr3_aa: CSVEGQGAGELFF
cdr3_nt: TGCAGCGTTGAAGGACAGGGGGCCGGGGAGCTGTTTTTT

d_call: .
j_call: TRBJ2-2
clone_size: .
cdr3_length: 15
v_call: TRBV7-9
cdr3_aa: CASSLGPTNTGELFF
cdr3_nt: TGTGCCAGCAGCTTAGGCCCTACGAACACCGGGGAGCTGTTTTTT

d_call: TRBD1
j_call: TRBJ1-1
clone_size: once
cdr3_length: 13
v_call: TRBV7-9
cdr3_aa: CASSPQQGAEAFF
cdr3_nt: TGTGCCAGCAGCCCCCAACAGGGGGCTGAAGCTTTCTTT

d_call: .
j_call: TRBJ1-2
clone_size: .
cdr3_length: 12
v_call: TRBV30
cdr3_aa: CAWMGPGYGYTF
cdr3_nt: TGTGCCTGGATGGGGCCAGGTTATGGCTACACCTTC

d_call: .
j_call: TRBJ1-2
clone_size: .
cdr3_length: 14
v_call: TRBV6-1
cdr3_aa: CASSELASPYGYTF
cdr3_nt: TGTGCCAGCAGTGAATTGGCATCCCCCTATGGCTACACCTTC

d_call: .
j_call: TRBJ2-1
clone_size: .
cdr3_length: 14
v_call: TRBV3-1/TRBV3-2
cdr3_aa: CASSQPSNYNEQFF
cdr3_nt: TGTGCCAGCAGCCAACCATCCAACTACAATGAGCAGTTCTTC

d_call: .
j_call: TRBJ1-1
clone_size: .
cdr3_length: 15
v_call: TRBV9
cdr3_aa: CASSVEPNMNTEAFF
cdr3_nt: TGTGCCAGCAGCGTAGAACCGAACATGAACACTGAAGCTTTCTTT

d_call: TRBD2
j_call: TRBJ2-1
clone_size: .
cdr3_length: 14
v_call: TRBV6-5
cdr3_aa: CTSGWLAGGVEQFF
cdr3_nt: TGTACCAGTGGGTGGCTAGCGGGAGGGGTTGAGCAGTTCTTC

d_call: .
j_call: TRBJ1-1
clone_size: .
cdr3_length: 15
v_call: TRBV5-1
cdr3_aa: CASSLAPIEGTEAFF
cdr3_nt: TGCGCCAGCAGCTTGGCCCCCATTGAGGGCACTGAAGCTTTCTTT

d_call: .
j_call: TRBJ1-1
clone_size: .
cdr3_length: 14
v_call: TRBV11-3
cdr3_aa: CASSFRGYNTEAFF
cdr3_nt: TGTGCCAGCAGCTTTCGAGGGTATAACACTGAAGCTTTCTTT

d_call: TRBD1
j_call: TRBJ1-2
clone_size: once
cdr3_length: 14
v_call: TRBV5-4
cdr3_aa: CASSRDRGVYGYTF
cdr3_nt: TGTGCCAGCAGCCGGGACAGGGGGGTCTATGGCTACACCTTC

d_call: TRBD1
j_call: TRBJ1-5
clone_size: .
cdr3_length: 20
v_call: TRBV24-1
cdr3_aa: CATSVRKAGDRGLSNQPQHF
cdr3_nt: TGTGCCACCAGTGTCCGGAAGGCAGGGGACAGGGGTTTGAGCAATCAGCCCCAGCATTTT

d_call: TRBD2
j_call: TRBJ2-7
clone_size: .
cdr3_length: 14
v_call: TRBV19
cdr3_aa: CASSFLAGEYEQYF
cdr3_nt: TGTGCCAGTAGTTTTCTAGCGGGAGAATACGAGCAGTACTTC

d_call: TRBD1
j_call: TRBJ2-7
clone_size: .
cdr3_length: 12
v_call: TRBV10-1
cdr3_aa: CASSKTGNEQYF
cdr3_nt: TGCGCCAGCAGTAAGACAGGGAACGAGCAGTACTTC

d_call: .
j_call: TRBJ2-3
clone_size: .
cdr3_length: 14
v_call: TRBV19
cdr3_aa: CASSPTESTDTQYF
cdr3_nt: TGTGCCAGTAGTCCGACAGAAAGCACAGATACGCAGTATTTT

d_call: TRBD1
j_call: TRBJ1-2
clone_size: .
cdr3_length: 15
v_call: TRBV9
cdr3_aa: CASSGTGGPNYGYTF
cdr3_nt: TGTGCCAGCAGCGGGACAGGGGGCCCCAACTATGGCTACACCTTC

d_call: .
j_call: TRBJ2-7
clone_size: .
cdr3_length: 17
v_call: TRBV11-2
cdr3_aa: CASSLNPPRVGGSEQYF
cdr3_nt: TGTGCCAGCAGCTTAAACCCACCCCGAGTGGGAGGAAGCGAGCAGTACTTC

d_call: .
j_call: TRBJ1-3
clone_size: .
cdr3_length: 13
v_call: TRBV7-9
cdr3_aa: CASSRQDWDTIYF
cdr3_nt: TGTGCCAGCAGTAGACAGGATTGGGACACCATATATTTT

d_call: TRBD2
j_call: TRBJ2-1
clone_size: .
cdr3_length: 15
v_call: TRBV19
cdr3_aa: CASSLRGLGSNEQFF
cdr3_nt: TGTGCCAGTAGTCTTAGAGGACTAGGGTCGAATGAGCAGTTCTTC

d_call: TRBD1
j_call: TRBJ1-1
clone_size: once
cdr3_length: 14
v_call: TRBV7-9
cdr3_aa: CASSYDRGGTEAFF
cdr3_nt: TGTGCCAGCAGTTATGACAGGGGGGGCACTGAAGCTTTCTTT

d_call: .
j_call: TRBJ1-3
clone_size: .
cdr3_length: 13
v_call: TRBV30
cdr3_aa: CAWSPGQGNTIYF
cdr3_nt: TGTGCCTGGAGCCCCGGACAAGGAAACACCATATATTTT